The 17 T cell receptor beta chains in this list originate from one sample, sequenced in a study of blood T cell repertoires in COVID-19. The repertoire was sequenced with immunoSEQ multiplex PCR; TCRdb's copy has only in-frame clones and lacks some. The table includes 95,000 to 120,000 clones, around 84% detected once. Sample: peripheral blood. The receptors derive from a human donor in a cohort sampled during active COVID-19.

The rearrangement joins TRBV5-1 to TRBJ1-2, with D possibly being TRBD1 (5 bases). This CDR3 region has 14 residues. The ends were cut back, 1 base at V and 2 bases at J, with 9 bases in the middle. Germline CDR1 is SGHRS and CDR2 is YFSETQ. DNA of the CDR3: TGCGCCAGCAGCTTGTCACAGGCAAACTATGGCTACACCTTC. It encodes CASSLSQANYGYTF.

This chain joins TRBV7-2 and TRBJ2-1; no firm D call. The CDR3 length is 13 residues. CDR1 and CDR2 (germline): SGHTA, FQGNSA. The ends were cut back, 4 bases at V and 9 bases at J, with 13 bases in the middle. For the CDR3, the DNA is TGTGCCAGCAGCTCCCTCTCTCTTAGTGAGCAGTTCTTC. Translating it yields CASSSLSLSEQFF.

This chain joins TRBV6-5 and TRBJ1-2; TRBD1 is a possible D gene (6 bases). Germline values: CDR1 MNHEY, CDR2 SVGAGI. The CDR3 consists of 14 residues. V lost 6 bases to trimming and J lost 7 bases, with 18 bases between them. CDR3 region: CASRDTGFRGGYTF. In DNA form, the CDR3 reads TGTGCCAGCAGGGATACAGGGTTTCGAGGTGGCTACACCTTC.

CDR3 amino acids: CASSLLSGGDGYGYTF. CDR3 nucleotides: TGTGCCAGTAGTCTCCTCTCAGGGGGCGATGGCTATGGCTACACCTTC. V usage is TRBV19 and J usage is TRBJ1-2; 8 bases are a match to TRBD1. The CDR3 is 16 amino acids. The germline V gene has CDR1 LNHDA and CDR2 SQIVND (reference sequence). Trimming took 5 bases from V and 4 from J; bases not matched to a gene: 12.

The CDR3 loop is CASSQDSNAGYGYTF. The CDR3, as DNA: TGCGCCAGCAGCCAAGATAGCAACGCCGGCTATGGCTACACCTTC. The V call is TRBV4-3, the J call TRBJ1-2; D gene uncertain. The CDR3 extends over 15 amino acids. The germline gives CDR1 LGHNA, CDR2 YSLEER. V was pared by 0 bases and J by 4 bases, with 12 bases between.

The chain joins TRBV6-2 or TRBV6-3 to TRBJ2-1, with TRBD2 matching 11 bases. Germline V gene lookup returns CDR1 MNHEY and CDR2 SVGEGT. CDR3 length: 18 residues. The J segment lost 2 bases and the V segment lost 4 bases, leaving 10 bases of the junction unmatched. The DNA for the CDR3 is TGTGCCAGCAGTTCGGGTACCCTAGCGGGGGGCACCTACAATGAGCAGTTCTTC. Amino acid sequence: CASSSGTLAGGTYNEQFF.

This chain links TRBV28 with TRBJ1-1; D is ambiguous. The CDR3 covers 13 residues. Germline V gives CDR1 MDHEN, CDR2 SYDVKM. The V end was cut by 7 bases, the J end by 0 bases, with 9 bases between. CDR3 nucleotide sequence: TGTGCCAGCAACTCACCCATGAACACTGAAGCTTTCTTT. Residues: CASNSPMNTEAFF.

The chain couples TRBV18 to TRBJ2-7, with a possible D match to TRBD2 (6 bases). From germline, CDR1 is KGHSH and CDR2 LQKENI. The V and J ends lost 3 bases and 2 bases respectively, with 8 bases between them. This CDR3 has 13 residues. CDR3 residues: CASSPPGAYEQYF. In nucleotides, the CDR3 is TGTGCCAGCTCACCGCCGGGAGCCTACGAGCAGTACTTC.

The V gene is TRBV5-1, the J gene TRBJ2-7, with D unresolved. The germline V and J ends were trimmed by 0 bases and 2 bases, with 6 bases remaining between them. The CDR3 consists of 13 residues. Germline V CDR1 and CDR2: SGHRS, YFSETQ. The CDR3 reads CASSLDGPYEQYF. The CDR3 DNA reads as TGCGCCAGCAGCTTGGATGGGCCCTACGAGCAGTACTTC.

This chain links TRBV5-1 with TRBJ2-1; the match to TRBD2 covers 13 bases. Germline V gene data show CDR1 as SGHRS and CDR2 as YFSETQ. V lost 7 bases, J lost 7 bases, and 8 bases stayed unmatched. The CDR3 runs 15 residues. The CDR3 DNA reads as TGCGCCAGCCGCGTGGGGACTAGCGGGGAAAATGAGCAGTTCTTC. The encoded protein is CASRVGTSGENEQFF.

This chain uses TRBV28 with TRBJ2-7; D call uncertain. This CDR3 has 14 amino acids. V was trimmed by 6 bases and J by 2 bases, leaving 14 bases between them. Looked up from germline, CDR1 is MDHEN and CDR2 is SYDVKM. The CDR3 region is CASRSIGLPYEQYF. CDR3 in DNA: TGTGCCAGCAGATCGATCGGTCTTCCCTACGAGCAGTACTTC.

V gene TRBV10-3 combines with J gene TRBJ1-1; possibly TRBD1 for D (6 bases). The CDR3 consists of 15 residues. The V gene lost 7 bases and the J gene lost 1 base, with 16 bases spanning the gap. Germline CDR1 reads ENHRY; CDR2 reads SYGVKD. CDR3 coding DNA: TGTGCCATCAAAGGGGCAGGGGCTACGAACACTGAAGCTTTCTTT. This sequence encodes CAIKGAGATNTEAFF.

V usage is TRBV27 and J usage is TRBJ2-1; D not certain. With 3 bases removed from V and 0 bases from J, the gap between germline ends came to 12 bases. Per germline, CDR1 MNHEY and CDR2 SMNVEV (reference sequence). The CDR3 consists of 16 residues. DNA for the CDR3: TGTGCCAGCAGTTTTCTGGTCGGTAGCTCCTACAATGAGCAGTTCTTC. The encoded protein is CASSFLVGSSYNEQFF.

The chain joins TRBV30 to TRBJ1-1; D ambiguous. The CDR3 covers 11 residues. The germline gives CDR1 GTSNPN, CDR2 SVGIG (reference sequence). Deletions cut 7 bases from V and 1 base from J, with 7 bases between. CDR3 residues: CALRGNTEAFF. CDR3 sequence (DNA): TGTGCCTTACGGGGGAACACTGAAGCTTTCTTT.

V and J are TRBV3-1 (or the pseudogene TRBV3-2) and TRBJ1-5, with D maybe TRBD1 (5 bases). The V and J ends lost 3 bases and 3 bases respectively, with 15 bases between them. CDR1 is LGHDT, CDR2 YNNKEL, per germline (reference sequence). The CDR3 is made up of 16 amino acids. The CDR3 nucleotides are TGTGCCAGCAGCCATCGGCCCGACAGTCTCAATCAGCCCCAGCATTTT. It yields the protein CASSHRPDSLNQPQHF.

This chain's CDR3 is CASSRGWGGNEQFF. For the CDR3, the DNA is TGTGCCAGCAGCCGGGGCTGGGGAGGCAATGAGCAGTTCTTC. This chain connects TRBV7-9 to TRBJ2-1; possibly TRBD2 for D (6 bases). The CDR3 totals 14 residues. V was shortened by 5 bases and J by 6 bases, with 14 bases between the two germline ends. In germline, CDR1 is SEHNR, CDR2 FQNEAQ (reference sequence).

The V and J genes are TRBV6-5 and TRBJ1-6; possibly TRBD1 for D (6 bases). Germline CDR1 reads MNHEY; CDR2 reads SVGAGI. V was clipped by 5 bases and J by 11 bases, with 13 bases between them. There are 13 residues in the CDR3. CDR3: CASSQLQGTPLHF. The CDR3 DNA reads as TGTGCCAGCAGTCAATTACAGGGTACACCCCTCCACTTT.